This entry lists 5 T cell receptor beta chains sequenced from one sample in a study of T cells after posttransplantation cyclophosphamide. Profiling relied on immunoSEQ multiplex PCR, and the TCRdb table lists in-frame clones only, not all of them. The sample shows around 50,000 clones, almost 95% of them seen only once. Specimen: PBMCs. The receptors here all came from a woman in her fifties or sixties in good health and a related stem cell transplant donor.

V usage is TRBV12-5 and J usage is TRBJ1-1; D perhaps matches TRBD1 (5 bases). The CDR3 consists of 14 residues. Trimming pared 6 bases from V and 1 base from J, leaving 12 bases between. The germline V gene encodes CDR1 LGHNT and CDR2 FRNRAP. CDR3 loop: CASGGGNSNTEAFF. DNA of the CDR3: TGTGCTAGTGGCGGGGGAAACTCGAACACTGAAGCTTTCTTT.

The chain recombines TRBV9 with TRBJ2-1, with 7 bases identical to TRBD2. Germline CDR1 and CDR2: SGDLS and YYNGEE. V gave up 4 bases and J gave up 8 bases; unmatched junction bases: 9. The CDR3 is made up of 14 amino acids. The DNA of the CDR3 is TGTGCCAGCAGCTGGAGCGGGGCAGGAGATGAGCAGTTCTTC. Its protein product is CASSWSGAGDEQFF. The variable domain in full, completed from reference TRBV9 and TRBJ2-1, reads DSGVTQTPKHLITATGQRVTLRCSPRSGDLSVYWYQQSLDQGLQFLIQYYNGEERAKGNILERFSAQQFPDLHSELNLSSLELGDSALYFCASSWSGAGDEQFFGPGTRLTVL.

The chain links TRBV11-2 to TRBJ1-4; 7 bases map to TRBD1. Germline CDR1 SGHAT, CDR2 FQNNGV. This CDR3 spans 15 amino acids. Trimming took 5 bases from V and 8 from J; bases not matched to a gene: 11. CDR3 loop: CASSLGNRGYEKLFF. The CDR3 DNA reads as TGTGCCAGCAGCCTAGGAAACAGGGGCTACGAAAAACTGTTTTTT.

This clone was seen a single time. The chain employs TRBV11-2 and TRBJ2-7; 8 positions match TRBD2. There are 13 residues in the CDR3. The ends lost 5 bases at V and 7 bases at J; junction bases unmatched: 7. Germline CDR1 and CDR2: SGHAT and FQNNGV. CDR3 sequence: CASSPRGGGEQYF. The CDR3 DNA sequence: TGTGCCAGCAGCCCCCGGGGGGGCGGAGAGCAGTACTTC.

The V call is TRBV28, the J call TRBJ2-3, with D possibly matching TRBD1 (6 bases). The V gene lost 4 bases and the J gene lost 0 bases, with 14 bases spanning the gap. CDR1 and CDR2 (germline): MDHEN, SYDVKM. The CDR3 runs 16 residues. CDR3 coding DNA: TGTGCCAGCAGTTCCTCCGGGACACCTAGCACAGATACGCAGTATTTT. Its protein product is CASSSSGTPSTDTQYF.